The rows below give T cell receptor beta chains drawn from one sample of a study of T cell responses to AZD1222 COVID-19 vaccine. The table came from immunoSEQ multiplex PCR; TCRdb's copy has only in-frame clones and leaves some out. The table shows about 130,000 clones, with about 86% occurring only once. The sample in question was peripheral blood, obtained on day 0 of AZD1222 vaccination. These receptors were obtained from an adult in good health. Both conserved end residues are part of each CDR3. D genes are given only for firm matches. Clone sizes are given selectively: once, few, many, or a class where the clone is expanded.

J: TRBJ2-1; size: .; D: TRBD1; V: TRBV4-1; CDR3: CASSQATTGVASYNEQFF; DNA: TGCGCCAGCAGCCAAGCCACCACAGGGGTGGCCTCCTACAATGAGCAGTTCTTC
J: TRBJ2-1; size: .; D: TRBD1; V: TRBV4-1; CDR3: CASSPDRVYNEQFF; DNA: TGCGCCAGCAGCCCAGACAGGGTCTACAATGAGCAGTTCTTC
J: TRBJ2-5; size: .; D: TRBD1; V: TRBV14; CDR3: CASSHFQGAGETQYF; DNA: TGTGCCAGCAGCCATTTCCAGGGGGCAGGGGAGACCCAGTACTTC
J: TRBJ2-5; size: .; D: .; V: TRBV15; CDR3: CATSRDRAQETQYF; DNA: TGTGCCACCAGCAGAGATCGGGCCCAAGAGACCCAGTACTTC
J: TRBJ1-2; size: .; D: TRBD1; V: TRBV7-9; CDR3: CASSLGQGLGYTF; DNA: TGTGCCAGCAGCCTGGGACAGGGTCTTGGCTACACCTTC
J: TRBJ1-2; size: .; D: .; V: TRBV19; CDR3: CASTITGGHIYGYTF; DNA: TGTGCCAGTACCATAACTGGTGGCCACATTTATGGCTACACCTTC
J: TRBJ2-1; size: .; D: .; V: TRBV7-9; CDR3: CASSLIDNEQFF; DNA: TGTGCCAGCAGCTTAATTGACAATGAGCAGTTCTTC
J: TRBJ1-1; size: .; D: .; V: TRBV27; CDR3: CASSTTRGARTEAFF; DNA: TGTGCCAGCAGTACAACCCGGGGGGCGCGGACTGAAGCTTTCTTT
J: TRBJ2-1; size: .; D: TRBD2; V: TRBV9; CDR3: CASSPVQGLAALRSYNEQFF; DNA: TGTGCCAGCAGCCCCGTACAAGGACTAGCGGCCCTTAGGTCCTACAATGAGCAGTTCTTC
J: TRBJ1-6; size: .; D: .; V: TRBV11-1; CDR3: CASSLVQQPNSPLHF; DNA: TGTGCCAGCAGCTTAGTCCAACAGCCTAATTCACCCCTCCACTTT
J: TRBJ2-5; size: .; D: TRBD2; V: TRBV15; CDR3: CATSRGLAAETQYF; DNA: TGTGCCACCAGCAGAGGTCTAGCGGCCGAGACCCAGTACTTC
J: TRBJ1-4; size: .; D: .; V: TRBV5-1; CDR3: CASSLMADNEKLFF; DNA: TGCGCCAGCAGCTTGATGGCAGATAATGAAAAACTGTTTTTT
J: TRBJ1-1; size: .; D: TRBD1; V: TRBV27; CDR3: CASSSTLQGARTEAFF; DNA: TGTGCCAGCAGTTCCACACTTCAGGGGGCGCGGACTGAAGCTTTCTTT
J: TRBJ2-3; size: .; D: TRBD2; V: TRBV5-4; CDR3: CASSWRGGPDTQYF; DNA: TGTGCCAGCAGCTGGCGGGGGGGCCCAGATACGCAGTATTTT
J: TRBJ1-2; size: .; D: TRBD1; V: TRBV5-6; CDR3: CASSLDPTGWSYGYTF; DNA: TGTGCCAGCAGCTTGGATCCGACAGGGTGGTCCTATGGCTACACCTTC
J: TRBJ1-1; size: .; D: .; V: TRBV6-5; CDR3: CASSLSRGNTEAFF; DNA: TGTGCCAGCAGCCTTTCCCGGGGAAACACTGAAGCTTTCTTT
J: TRBJ1-2; size: .; D: .; V: TRBV10-3; CDR3: CAISEREDYGYTF; DNA: TGTGCCATCAGTGAAAGAGAAGACTATGGCTACACCTTC
J: TRBJ1-1; size: .; D: .; V: TRBV7-6; CDR3: CARGDTEAFF; DNA: TGTGCCAGGGGGGACACTGAAGCTTTCTTT
J: TRBJ2-2; size: .; D: .; V: TRBV19; CDR3: CASSIGRGTGELFF; DNA: TGTGCCAGTAGTATTGGCAGGGGCACCGGGGAGCTGTTTTTT
J: TRBJ2-2; size: .; D: TRBD1; V: TRBV10-3; CDR3: CAIHPRGTGDTGELFF; DNA: TGTGCCATACATCCCCGCGGGACAGGGGACACCGGGGAGCTGTTTTTT
J: TRBJ2-1; size: .; D: TRBD2; V: TRBV5-4; CDR3: CAILSSGNEQFF; DNA: TGTGCCATCCTTTCTAGCGGCAATGAGCAGTTCTTC
J: TRBJ2-3; size: once; D: .; V: TRBV19; CDR3: CASSIDNFAGLTDTQYF; DNA: TGTGCCAGTAGTATAGATAATTTCGCGGGGCTCACAGATACGCAGTATTTT
J: TRBJ1-1; size: few; D: .; V: TRBV19; CDR3: CASKTSGTYGTEAFF; DNA: TGTGCCAGTAAAACCTCCGGGACATATGGCACTGAAGCTTTCTTT
J: TRBJ2-3; size: .; D: .; V: TRBV7-2; CDR3: CASSSRGYASTDTQYF; DNA: TGTGCCAGCAGCTCTCGGGGTTACGCTAGCACAGATACGCAGTATTTT
J: TRBJ2-3; size: .; D: .; V: TRBV27; CDR3: CASSLGRPSSRAQYF; DNA: TGTGCCAGCAGTTTGGGGAGACCCTCATCCCGCGCGCAGTATTTT
J: TRBJ1-1; size: .; D: .; V: TRBV20-1; CDR3: CSARRQTEAFF; DNA: TGCAGTGCTAGGAGACAGACTGAAGCTTTCTTT